The 17 T cell receptor beta chains in this list originate from one sample, sequenced in a study of Tregs in tolerant kidney transplant recipients. Only in-frame clones appear in the TCRdb table, and some are missing; sequencing was by immunoSEQ multiplex PCR. The data contain approximately 260,000 clones, roughly four fifths of them seen just once; the ten biggest clones take up 0.64%. Specimen: CD4+ T cells from blood. The receptors were sampled from a human donor in good health.

This clone has just a few counts. J is TRBJ1-4 and V is TRBV2; no clear D gene. Germline CDR1 reads SNHLY; CDR2 reads FYNNEI. With 7 bases removed from V and 8 bases from J, the gap between germline ends came to 11 bases. The CDR3 consists of 12 residues. The CDR3 region is CASKREWEKLFF. As DNA, the CDR3 is TGTGCCAGCAAGAGGGAATGGGAAAAACTGTTTTTT. Full variable domain (outside the CDR3, taken from reference TRBV2 and TRBJ1-4): EPEVTQTPSHQVTQMGQEVILRCVPISNHLYFYWYRQILGQKVEFLVSFYNNEISEKSEIFDDQFSVERPDGSNFTLKIRSTKLEDSAMYFCASKREWEKLFFGSGTQLSVL.

The genes are TRBV7-9 and TRBJ2-7; TRBD2 agrees at 7 bases. Per germline, CDR1 SEHNR and CDR2 FQNEAQ (reference sequence). CDR3 length equals 15 residues. J gave up 3 bases and V 3 bases, and 8 bases lay outside the gene matches. The CDR3 here is CASSLGPGRFYEQYF. As DNA, the CDR3 is TGTGCCAGCAGCTTGGGGCCCGGGAGGTTCTACGAGCAGTACTTC. Full variable domain (rest looked up from reference TRBV7-9 and TRBJ2-7): DTGVSQNPRHKITKRGQNVTFRCDPISEHNRLYWYRQTLGQGPEFLTYFQNEAQLEKSRLLSDRFSAERPKGSFSTLEIQRTEQGDSAMYLCASSLGPGRFYEQYFGPGTRLTVT.

Only a few counts were recorded for this clone. The chain combines TRBV2 with TRBJ2-7; D remains unclear. Germline V lookup: CDR1 SNHLY, CDR2 FYNNEI. V lost 6 bases and J 1 base, leaving 10 bases between the germline ends. This CDR3 has 13 residues. The CDR3 DNA reads TGTGCCAGCAGCTATCTCCAGTCCTACGAGCAGTACTTC. Its translation is CASSYLQSYEQYF.

V is TRBV18 and J is TRBJ1-3, with 7 nucleotides matching TRBD1. Germline V gene data show CDR1 as KGHSH and CDR2 as LQKENI. This CDR3 has 18 residues. V gave up 0 bases and J gave up 1 base; unmatched junction bases: 9. The CDR3 sequence is CASSPPGQPASSGNTIYF. CDR3 coding DNA: TGTGCCAGCTCACCACCGGGACAGCCAGCCTCTTCTGGAAACACCATATATTTT.

The J gene is TRBJ2-2, the V gene TRBV19, with TRBD2 identical over 13 bases. With 4 bases clipped from V and 7 bases from J, the junction kept 6 bases outside the gene matches. Germline values: CDR1 LNHDA, CDR2 SQIVND (reference sequence). This CDR3 contains 16 residues. The CDR3 is CASSTRTSGSFGELFF. CDR3 DNA sequence: TGTGCCAGTAGTACTCGGACTAGCGGGAGTTTCGGGGAGCTGTTTTTT.

The V and J genes are TRBV27 and TRBJ2-5; possibly TRBD1 for D (6 bases). The J call may be incorrect, as the DNA end agrees better with TRBJ2-7. Germline CDR1 reads MNHEY; CDR2 reads SMNVEV (reference sequence). The CDR3 covers 14 residues. For the CDR3, the DNA is TGTGCCAGCAGTTGGCCAGGGGCCACCTACGAGCAGTACTTC. This translates into CASSWPGATYEQYF.

The table lists this clone with a few counts. The chain uses TRBV5-1 and TRBJ2-7, with TRBD1 as a possible D gene (7 bases). CDR1 is SGHRS, CDR2 YFSETQ, per germline. V was pared by 0 bases and J by 3 bases, with 13 bases between. The CDR3 totals 15 residues. The CDR3 coding sequence is TGCGCCAGCAGCTTGGGGCAGGGGGGCGACTACGAGCAGTACTTC. Its translation: CASSLGQGGDYEQYF.

The table lists this clone with a count of one. This sequence joins TRBV15 and TRBJ1-2; D gene uncertain. V was cut by 1 base and J by 5 bases, with 11 bases left in between. Germline loops: CDR1 LNHNV, CDR2 YYDKDF (reference sequence). The CDR3 extends over 14 amino acids. CDR3 in amino acids: CATSRAAEEYGYTF. The DNA for the CDR3 is TGTGCCACCAGCAGAGCGGCGGAGGAATATGGCTACACCTTC. The whole variable domain, filled in from reference TRBV15 and TRBJ1-2, reads DAMVIQNPRYQVTQFGKPVTLSCSQTLNHNVMYWYQQKSSQAPKLLFHYYDKDFNNEADTPDNFQSRRPNTSFCFLDIRSPGLGDTAMYLCATSRAAEEYGYTFGSGTRLTVV.

V is TRBV19 and J is TRBJ2-1; a weak D match, TRBD2 (5 bases). V was cut by 6 bases and J by 0 bases, with 6 bases left in between. Germline V CDR1 and CDR2: LNHDA, SQIVND (reference sequence). The CDR3 has 13 residues. DNA of the CDR3: TGTGCCAGTAGCGGGGTCTCCTACAATGAGCAGTTCTTC. Protein: CASSGVSYNEQFF.

The chain combines TRBV6-6 with TRBJ2-7, with a weak D call TRBD1 (6 bases). This CDR3 comprises 13 residues. Trimming pared 3 bases from V and 4 bases from J, leaving 10 bases between. Germline CDR1 is MNHNY and CDR2 is SVGAGI (reference sequence). The CDR3 is CASSYRDKYEQYF. DNA for the CDR3: TGTGCCAGCAGTTATAGGGACAAATACGAGCAGTACTTC.

J is TRBJ1-1 and V is TRBV6-1; TRBD1 aligns across 11 bases. With V trimmed by 6 bases and J by 5 bases, 8 bases remained unmatched. The CDR3 extends over 15 amino acids. Germline V gives CDR1 MNHNS, CDR2 SASEGT. The CDR3 region is CASRADRGRGTEAFF. In DNA, the CDR3 is TGTGCCAGCAGAGCGGACAGGGGGCGAGGGACTGAAGCTTTCTTT.

This clone has only a few counts. The chain employs TRBV6-8 and TRBJ2-7; D is perhaps TRBD1 or TRBD2 (7 bases each). The germline V gene encodes CDR1 MNHGY and CDR2 SAAAGT. CDR3 length equals 13 residues. Deletions cut 8 bases from V and 6 bases from J, with 17 bases between. CDR3 amino acids: CASGSQGGSEQYF. DNA of the CDR3: TGTGCCAGCGGCTCCCAGGGGGGGAGCGAGCAGTACTTC.

V and J are TRBV5-1 and TRBJ2-5, with 10 bases fitting TRBD2. CDR3 length equals 15 residues. V lost 1 base and J lost 5; bases outside the gene matches: 5. Looked up from germline, CDR1 is SGHRS and CDR2 is YFSETQ. The CDR3, as DNA: TGCGCCAGCAGCTTGATAGCGGGGGGTGATGAGACCCAGTACTTC. As protein: CASSLIAGGDETQYF.

The chain uses TRBV10-1 and TRBJ2-5, with 11 bases fitting TRBD1. Germline V gene lookup returns CDR1 WNHNN and CDR2 SYGVQD (reference sequence). The junction had 7 bases not matched to a gene; V was cut back by 2 bases and J by 5 bases. The CDR3 is 16 amino acids. DNA for the CDR3: TGCGCCAGCAGTGAGGGACAGGGGGCGCGCAGGGAGACCCAGTACTTC. This gives the protein CASSEGQGARRETQYF.

This clone has a single count. The chain combines TRBV7-2 with TRBJ2-5; the D gene is possibly TRBD2 (5 bases). Germline V CDR1 and CDR2: SGHTA, FQGNSA. There are 15 residues in the CDR3. Trimming stripped 1 base from V and 5 bases from J, with 14 bases between. The CDR3 DNA reads TGTGCCAGCAGCTTAGGGGCCACCCCGGGGGAGACCCAGTACTTC. Residues: CASSLGATPGETQYF.

The chain is built from TRBV5-1 and TRBJ2-3; TRBD2 aligns across 9 bases. The germline V gene has CDR1 SGHRS and CDR2 YFSETQ. The CDR3 is 16 amino acids. V was clipped by 0 bases and J by 6 bases; unmatched bases: 8. Here the CDR3 reads CASSLGSSGVGDTQYF. CDR3 DNA: TGCGCCAGCAGCTTGGGGTCTAGCGGGGTGGGTGATACGCAGTATTTT.

CDR3 sequence reads: CASSSDSQTYEQYF. DNA of the CDR3: TGTGCCAGCTCATCCGACAGTCAAACCTACGAGCAGTACTTC. The chain links TRBV18 to TRBJ2-7, with D possibly matching TRBD1 (5 bases). The V gene's germline CDR1 is KGHSH and CDR2 LQKENI. V lost 5 bases and J 2 bases, leaving 13 bases between the germline ends. The CDR3 covers 14 residues. Filled out from reference TRBV18 and TRBJ2-7, the complete variable domain reads NAGVMQNPRHLVRRRGQEARLRCSPMKGHSHVYWYRQLPEEGLKFMVYLQKENIIDESGMPKERFSAEFPKEGPSILRIQQVVRGDSAAYFCASSSDSQTYEQYFGPGTRLTVT.